The clone carrying this TCR beta chain was found once. What it recognizes is unknown. This record comes from a study of blood T cells in healthy people across ages. Total RNA was isolated from each sample in quantities of at least 5.5 micrograms. Trimming removed 3 bases from V and 5 bases from J, with 20 bases in between. The CDR3 spans 17 residues. The second PCR ran about 6 to 12 cycles with a sample-barcoded 5' primer and J-beta primers. TCRdb re-analysed the 5' RACE reads in MiXCR, keeping a single row per CDR3 protein. Here the sample spans 850,000 to 1,100,000 distinct CDR3 sequences, more than 30% being singletons. Study outcomes and limitations: Greater diversity and more naive CD4+ cells were seen in long-lived donors than in aged donors. Across the age range, TCR beta diversity per million T cells fell in a roughly linear way.

The chain joins TRBV12-3 or TRBV12-4 to TRBJ2-1; possibly TRBD1 or TRBD2 for D (5 bases each). This receptor was obtained from a man aged 18 to 30 in good health. The sample consisted of blood. The CDR3 nucleotides read TGTGCCAGCAGTTTGGCTCTAACAGGACTTACTGACAATGAGCAGTTCTTC. It codes for CASSLALTGLTDNEQFF.